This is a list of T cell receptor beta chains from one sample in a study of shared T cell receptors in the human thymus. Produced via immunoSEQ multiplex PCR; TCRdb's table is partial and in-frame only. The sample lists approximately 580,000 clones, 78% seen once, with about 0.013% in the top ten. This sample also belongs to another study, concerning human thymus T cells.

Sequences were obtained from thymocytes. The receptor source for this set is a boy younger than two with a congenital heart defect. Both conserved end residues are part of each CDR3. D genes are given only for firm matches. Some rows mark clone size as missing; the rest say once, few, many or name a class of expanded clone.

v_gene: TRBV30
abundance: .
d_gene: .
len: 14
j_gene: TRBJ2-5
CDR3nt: TGTGCCTGGAGTGAGTGGACTCGAGGAGAGACCCAGTACTTC
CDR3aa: CAWSEWTRGETQYF

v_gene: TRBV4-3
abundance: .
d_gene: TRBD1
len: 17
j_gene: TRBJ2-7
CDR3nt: TGCGCCAGCAGCCAAGATCAGTCCCGGGACAGGGAGGACGAGCAGTACTTC
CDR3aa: CASSQDQSRDREDEQYF

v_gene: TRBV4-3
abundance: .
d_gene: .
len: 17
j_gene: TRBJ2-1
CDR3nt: TGCGCCAGCAGCCAAGATAGGTCCGGGGAGGTGGGCAATGAGCAGTTCTTC
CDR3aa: CASSQDRSGEVGNEQFF

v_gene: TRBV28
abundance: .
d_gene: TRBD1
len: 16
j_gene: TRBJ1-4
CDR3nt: TGTGCCAGCAGTCTTTGGGACAGGGGTTTGGGTGAAAAACTGTTTTTT
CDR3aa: CASSLWDRGLGEKLFF

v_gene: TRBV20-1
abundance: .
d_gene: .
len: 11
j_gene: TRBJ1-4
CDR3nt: TGCCGGGCAGGGGTTAATGAAAAACTGTTTTTT
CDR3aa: CRAGVNEKLFF

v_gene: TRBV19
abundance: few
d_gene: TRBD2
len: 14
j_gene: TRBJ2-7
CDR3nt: TGTGCCAGTAGTACGGCGGGAGGGATCGGCGAGCAGTACTTC
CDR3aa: CASSTAGGIGEQYF

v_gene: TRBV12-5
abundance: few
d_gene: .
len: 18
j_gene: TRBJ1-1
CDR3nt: TGTGCTAGTGGTTTGGTAGGCAGGCATTCAATTATGAACACTGAAGCTTTCTTT
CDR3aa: CASGLVGRHSIMNTEAFF

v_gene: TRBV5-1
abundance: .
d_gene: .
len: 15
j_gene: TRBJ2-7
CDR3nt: TGCGCCAGCAGCTTTAATCCTAGACCTACCTACGAGCAGTACTTC
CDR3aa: CASSFNPRPTYEQYF

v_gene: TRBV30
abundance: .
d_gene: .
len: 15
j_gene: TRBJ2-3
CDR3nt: TGTGCCACCTCCCGGGGAGCGGGTAACACAGATACGCAGTATTTT
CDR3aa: CATSRGAGNTDTQYF

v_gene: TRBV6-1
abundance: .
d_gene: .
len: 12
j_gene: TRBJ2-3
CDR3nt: TGTGCCAGCAGGGACTTAACAGATACGCAGTATTTT
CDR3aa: CASRDLTDTQYF

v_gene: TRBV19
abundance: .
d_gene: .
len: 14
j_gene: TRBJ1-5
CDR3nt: TGTGCCAGTAGTATTGAACCTTCGGGACAGCCCCAGCATTTT
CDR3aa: CASSIEPSGQPQHF

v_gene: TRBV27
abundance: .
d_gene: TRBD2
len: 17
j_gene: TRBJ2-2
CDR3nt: TGTGCCAGCAGTTACCGGACTAGCGGGAGGATTGGCGGGGAGCTGTTTTTT
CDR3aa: CASSYRTSGRIGGELFF

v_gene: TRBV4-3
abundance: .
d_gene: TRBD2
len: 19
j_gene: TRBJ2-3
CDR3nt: TGCGCCAGCAGCCAAGAGGGCCTAGCGGGAGCTGAGTGGTTGGATACGCAGTATTTT
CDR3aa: CASSQEGLAGAEWLDTQYF

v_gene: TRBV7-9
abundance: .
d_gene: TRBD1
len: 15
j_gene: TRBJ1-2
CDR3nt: TGTGCCAGCAGCCTACCGGGACAGACCCTATATGGCTACACCTTC
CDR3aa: CASSLPGQTLYGYTF

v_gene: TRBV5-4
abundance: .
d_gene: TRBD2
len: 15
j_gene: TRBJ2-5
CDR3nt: TGTGCCAGCAGCTTCGGACTAGCGGGAGTGGAGACCCAGTACTTC
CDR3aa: CASSFGLAGVETQYF

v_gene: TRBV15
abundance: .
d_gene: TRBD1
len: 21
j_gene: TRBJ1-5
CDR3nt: TGTGCCACCAGCAGAGATGATTCCCCCTCTTCCGGCAGGGGGCGAGGTCAGCCCCAGCATTTT
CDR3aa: CATSRDDSPSSGRGRGQPQHF

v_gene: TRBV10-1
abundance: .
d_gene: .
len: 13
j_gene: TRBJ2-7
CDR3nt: TGCGCCAGCAGTGAGTCGGGCCCCTACGAGCAGTACTTC
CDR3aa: CASSESGPYEQYF

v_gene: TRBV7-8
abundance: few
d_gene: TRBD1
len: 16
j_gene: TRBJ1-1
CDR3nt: TGTGCCAGCAGCTCGCCCGGACAGGGGGCGACCACTGAAGCTTTCTTT
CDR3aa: CASSSPGQGATTEAFF

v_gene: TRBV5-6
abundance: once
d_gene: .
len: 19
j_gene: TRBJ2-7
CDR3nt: TGTGCCAGCAGCTTGGAGGGCCAGGGGCATAAACCCGGTTTCTACGAGCAGTACTTC
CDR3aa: CASSLEGQGHKPGFYEQYF

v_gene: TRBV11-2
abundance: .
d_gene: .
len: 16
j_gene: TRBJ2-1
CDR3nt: TGTGCCAGCAGCCAGGGGGCGGGAGGGCCGTTCAATGAGCAGTTCTTC
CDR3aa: CASSQGAGGPFNEQFF

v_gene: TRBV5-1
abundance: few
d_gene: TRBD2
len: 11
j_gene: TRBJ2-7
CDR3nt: TGCGCCAGCAGGAGGGAGGGCGAGCAGTACTTC
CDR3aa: CASRREGEQYF

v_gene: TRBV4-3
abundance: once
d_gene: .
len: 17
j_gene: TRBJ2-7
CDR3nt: TGCGCCAGCAGCCAAGATCAGGGCAGAAAAGCCTCCTACGAGCAGTACTTC
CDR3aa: CASSQDQGRKASYEQYF

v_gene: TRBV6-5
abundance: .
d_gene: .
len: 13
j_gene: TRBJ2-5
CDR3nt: TGTGCCAGCCGCCTTAGCGCCCAAGAGACCCAGTACTTC
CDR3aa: CASRLSAQETQYF

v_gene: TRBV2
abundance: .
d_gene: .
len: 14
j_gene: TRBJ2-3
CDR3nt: TGTGCCAGCCCCCAGGGGGGAGTCACAGATACGCAGTATTTT
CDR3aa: CASPQGGVTDTQYF

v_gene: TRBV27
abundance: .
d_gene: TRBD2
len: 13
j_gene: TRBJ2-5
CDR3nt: TGTGCCAGCAGTTTACAAGGGGAGGGGACCCAGTACTTC
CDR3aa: CASSLQGEGTQYF

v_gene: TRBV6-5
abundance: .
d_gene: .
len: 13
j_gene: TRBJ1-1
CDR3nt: TGTGCCAGCACCTATGCGGTGAACACTGAAGCTTTCTTT
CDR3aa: CASTYAVNTEAFF

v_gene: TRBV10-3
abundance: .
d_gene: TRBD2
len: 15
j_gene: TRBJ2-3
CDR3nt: TGTGCCATCAGTGGGACTAGCGACCACACAGATACGCAGTATTTT
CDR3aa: CAISGTSDHTDTQYF